This is a list of T cell receptor beta chains from one sample in a study of cytomegalovirus exposure and HLA in healthy donors. Data came from immunoSEQ multiplex PCR; TCRdb stores just in-frame clones and leaves some out. This table lists some 130,000 clones. The specimen sequenced was PBMCs. The receptors were sampled from a man in his late teens or twenties in good health and CMV-seronegative. CDR3s include the opening cysteine and the closing phenylalanine or tryptophan. Fields, in order: D gene, J gene, V gene, CDR3 protein, CDR3 DNA. The D gene is left open where the match is weak.

>.|TRBJ2-7|TRBV28
CASSSTSYEQYF
TGTGCCAGCAGCTCGACTTCCTACGAGCAGTACTTC
>TRBD1|TRBJ2-7|TRBV28
CASILSPGQAYEQYF
TGTGCCAGCATTCTATCACCGGGACAGGCTTACGAGCAGTACTTC
>.|TRBJ2-7|TRBV7-3
CASSPAGVGDEQYF
TGTGCCAGCAGCCCCGCCGGGGTCGGCGACGAGCAGTACTTC
>.|TRBJ1-1|TRBV25-1
CASRGVNSEAFF
TGTGCCAGCAGGGGAGTTAATTCTGAAGCTTTCTTT
>.|TRBJ1-4|TRBV28
CASTLVATNEKLFF
TGTGCCAGCACCCTAGTTGCAACTAATGAAAAACTGTTTTTT
>TRBD1|TRBJ2-5|TRBV28
CASSRQGEDQYF
TGTGCCAGCAGTCGACAGGGAGAGGACCAGTACTTC
>.|TRBJ1-3|TRBV6-5
CASSPGIAGNTIYF
TGTGCCAGCAGCCCCGGGATCGCTGGAAACACCATATATTTT
>.|TRBJ1-1|TRBV7-6
CASSPIGLNTEAFF
TGTGCCAGCAGTCCCATCGGGTTGAACACTGAAGCTTTCTTT
>.|TRBJ2-2|TRBV6-5
CASSYSSGSNTGELFF
TGTGCCAGCAGTTACTCGTCGGGTTCGAACACCGGGGAGCTGTTTTTT
>.|TRBJ1-2|TRBV2
CASQEQELIYGYTF
TGTGCCAGCCAAGAACAGGAGTTGATCTATGGCTACACCTTC
>.|TRBJ1-5|TRBV28
CASSPYAEAQHF
TGTGCCAGCAGCCCGTACGCCGAGGCCCAGCATTTT
>.|TRBJ2-2|TRBV5-1
CASSLWGEDTGELFF
TGCGCCAGCAGCTTGTGGGGGGAAGACACCGGGGAGCTGTTTTTT